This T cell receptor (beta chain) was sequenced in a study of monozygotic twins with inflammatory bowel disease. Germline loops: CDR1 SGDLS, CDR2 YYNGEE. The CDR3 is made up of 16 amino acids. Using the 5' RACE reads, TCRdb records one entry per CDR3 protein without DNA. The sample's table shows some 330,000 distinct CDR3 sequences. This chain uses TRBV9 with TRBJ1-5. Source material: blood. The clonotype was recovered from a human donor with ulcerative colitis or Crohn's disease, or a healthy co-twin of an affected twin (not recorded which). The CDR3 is CASSVDEGGTGQPQHF.